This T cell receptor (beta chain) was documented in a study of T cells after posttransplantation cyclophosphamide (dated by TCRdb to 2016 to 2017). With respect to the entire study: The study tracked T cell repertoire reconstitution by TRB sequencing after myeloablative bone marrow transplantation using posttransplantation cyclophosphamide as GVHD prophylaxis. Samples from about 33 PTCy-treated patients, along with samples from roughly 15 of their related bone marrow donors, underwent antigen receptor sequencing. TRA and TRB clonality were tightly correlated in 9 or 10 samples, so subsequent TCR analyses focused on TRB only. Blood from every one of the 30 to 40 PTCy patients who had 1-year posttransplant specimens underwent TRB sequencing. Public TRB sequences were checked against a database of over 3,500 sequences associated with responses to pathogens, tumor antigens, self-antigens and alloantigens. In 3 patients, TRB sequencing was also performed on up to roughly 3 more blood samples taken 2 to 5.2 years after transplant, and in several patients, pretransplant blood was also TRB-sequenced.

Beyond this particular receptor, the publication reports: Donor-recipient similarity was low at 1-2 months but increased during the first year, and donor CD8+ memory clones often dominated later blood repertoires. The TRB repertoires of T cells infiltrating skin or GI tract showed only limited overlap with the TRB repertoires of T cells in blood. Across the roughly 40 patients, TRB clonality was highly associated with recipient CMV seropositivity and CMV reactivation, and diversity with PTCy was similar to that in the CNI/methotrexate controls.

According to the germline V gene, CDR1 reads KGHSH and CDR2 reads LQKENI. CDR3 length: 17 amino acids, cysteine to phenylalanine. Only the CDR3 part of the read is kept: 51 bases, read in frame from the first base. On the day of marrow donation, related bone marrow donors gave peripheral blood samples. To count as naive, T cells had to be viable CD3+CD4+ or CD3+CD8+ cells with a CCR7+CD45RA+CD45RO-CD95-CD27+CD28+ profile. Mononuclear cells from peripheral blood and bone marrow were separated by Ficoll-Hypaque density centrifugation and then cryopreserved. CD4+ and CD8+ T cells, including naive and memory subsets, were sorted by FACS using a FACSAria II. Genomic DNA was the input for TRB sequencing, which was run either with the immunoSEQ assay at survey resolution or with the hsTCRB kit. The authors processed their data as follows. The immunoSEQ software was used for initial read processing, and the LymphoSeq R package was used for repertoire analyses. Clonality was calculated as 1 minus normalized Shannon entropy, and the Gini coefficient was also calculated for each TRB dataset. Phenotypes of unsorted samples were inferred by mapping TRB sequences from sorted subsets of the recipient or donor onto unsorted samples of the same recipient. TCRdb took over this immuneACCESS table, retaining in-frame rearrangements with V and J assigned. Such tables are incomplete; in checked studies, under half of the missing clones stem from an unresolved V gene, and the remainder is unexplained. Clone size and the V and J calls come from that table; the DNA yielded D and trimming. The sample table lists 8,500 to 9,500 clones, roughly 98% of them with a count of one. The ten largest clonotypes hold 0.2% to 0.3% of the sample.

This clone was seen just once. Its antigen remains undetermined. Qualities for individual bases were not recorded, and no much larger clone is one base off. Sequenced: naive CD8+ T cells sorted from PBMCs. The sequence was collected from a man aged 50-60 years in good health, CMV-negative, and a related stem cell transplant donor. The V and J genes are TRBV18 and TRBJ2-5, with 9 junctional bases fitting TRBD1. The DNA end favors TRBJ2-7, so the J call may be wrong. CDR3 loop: CASSRSRDRDLSYEQYF. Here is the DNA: TGTGCCAGCTCACGAAGCCGGGACAGGGACCTCTCCTACGAGCAGTACTTC.